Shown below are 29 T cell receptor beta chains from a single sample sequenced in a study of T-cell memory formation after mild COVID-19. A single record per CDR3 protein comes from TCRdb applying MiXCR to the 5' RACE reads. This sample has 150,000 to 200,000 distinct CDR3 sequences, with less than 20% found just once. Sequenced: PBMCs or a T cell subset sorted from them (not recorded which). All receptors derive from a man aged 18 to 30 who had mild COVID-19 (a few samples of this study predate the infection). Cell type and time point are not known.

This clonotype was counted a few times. The DNA of the CDR3 is TGCAGTGCTAGAGATAGCGGGGGGGCAGATGAGCAGTTCTTC. This sequence encodes CSARDSGGADEQFF. The rearrangement uses TRBV20-1 and TRBJ2-1, with 11 bases lining up with TRBD2. The CDR3 extends over 14 amino acids. V dropped 0 bases and J dropped 8; count of bases not matched to a gene: 3. Germline assignment: CDR1 DFQATT and CDR2 SNEGSKA (reference sequence).

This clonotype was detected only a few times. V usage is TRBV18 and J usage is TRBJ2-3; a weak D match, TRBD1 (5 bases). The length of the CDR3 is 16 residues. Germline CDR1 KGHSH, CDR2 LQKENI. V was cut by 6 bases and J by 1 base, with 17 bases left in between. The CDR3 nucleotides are TGTGCCAGCTCCCCCTCGTTAGCCAGGGGCACAGATACGCAGTATTTT. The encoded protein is CASSPSLARGTDTQYF.

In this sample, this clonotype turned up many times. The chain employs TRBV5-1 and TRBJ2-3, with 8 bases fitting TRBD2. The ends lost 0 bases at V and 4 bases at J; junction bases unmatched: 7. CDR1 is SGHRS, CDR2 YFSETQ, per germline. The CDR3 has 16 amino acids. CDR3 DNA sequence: TGCGCCAGCAGCTTGGCCGGTCGCGGGGGGTCAGATACGCAGTATTTT. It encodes CASSLAGRGGSDTQYF.

This CDR3 reads CASSPGPSSSYEQYV. The CDR3 DNA is TGTGCCAGCAGCCCGGGTCCCTCCAGCTCCTACGAGCAGTACGTC. This chain links TRBV5-4 with TRBJ2-7; D is unresolved. The V gene's germline CDR1 is SGHNT and CDR2 YYREEE (reference sequence). V was shortened by 4 bases and J by 0 bases, with 14 bases between the two germline ends. The CDR3 contains 15 residues.

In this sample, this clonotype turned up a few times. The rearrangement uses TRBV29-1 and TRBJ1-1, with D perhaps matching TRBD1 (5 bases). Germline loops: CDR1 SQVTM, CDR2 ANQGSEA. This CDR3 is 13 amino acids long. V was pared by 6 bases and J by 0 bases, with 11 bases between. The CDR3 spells CSVDSFMNTEAFF. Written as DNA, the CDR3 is TGCAGCGTAGACAGTTTCATGAACACTGAAGCTTTCTTT.

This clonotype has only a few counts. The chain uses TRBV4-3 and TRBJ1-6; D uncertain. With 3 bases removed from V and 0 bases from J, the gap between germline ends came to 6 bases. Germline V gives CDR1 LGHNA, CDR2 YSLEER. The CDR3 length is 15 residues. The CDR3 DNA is TGCGCCAGCAGCCAGCAGAACTCCTATAATTCACCCCTCCACTTT. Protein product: CASSQQNSYNSPLHF.

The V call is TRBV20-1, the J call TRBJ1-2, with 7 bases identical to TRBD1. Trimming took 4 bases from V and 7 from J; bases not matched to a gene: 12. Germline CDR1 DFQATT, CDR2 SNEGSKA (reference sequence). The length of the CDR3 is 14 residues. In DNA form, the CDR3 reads TGCAGTGCTACCAAGGGGAGGGGGCAAGGTGGCTACACCTTC. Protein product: CSATKGRGQGGYTF.

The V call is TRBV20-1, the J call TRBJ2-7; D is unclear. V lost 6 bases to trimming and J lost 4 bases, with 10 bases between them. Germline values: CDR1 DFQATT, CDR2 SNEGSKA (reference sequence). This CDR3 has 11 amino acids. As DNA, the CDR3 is TGCAGTGCCCTACAGCCTTACGAGCAGTACTTC. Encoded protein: CSALQPYEQYF.

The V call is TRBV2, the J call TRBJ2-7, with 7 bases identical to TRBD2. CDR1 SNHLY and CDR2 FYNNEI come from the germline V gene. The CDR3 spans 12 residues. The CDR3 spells CVSAGVGSEQYV. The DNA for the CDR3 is TGTGTCTCGGCGGGGGTCGGCTCCGAGCAGTACGTC.

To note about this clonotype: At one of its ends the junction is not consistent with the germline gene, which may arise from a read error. Here the CDR3 reads CASSTRTSSNF. The CDR3 region has the DNA TGTGCCAGCAGCACCAGGACTAGCTCAAACTTC. The J gene is TRBJ2-5, the V gene TRBV7-9; 8 bases match TRBD2. Germline V gene lookup returns CDR1 SEHNR and CDR2 FQNEAQ (reference sequence). The CDR3 length is 11 residues.

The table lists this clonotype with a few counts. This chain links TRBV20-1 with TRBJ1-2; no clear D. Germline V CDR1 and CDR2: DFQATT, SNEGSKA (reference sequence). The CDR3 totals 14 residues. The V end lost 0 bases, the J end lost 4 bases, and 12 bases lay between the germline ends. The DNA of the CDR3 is TGCAGTGCTAGAGACCCGGCCAACTCCTATGGCTACACCTTC. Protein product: CSARDPANSYGYTF.

The CDR3 loop reads CASSVQRGGATDTQYF. DNA for the CDR3: TGTGCCAGCAGCGTACAGCGGGGGGGGGCCACAGATACGCAGTATTTT. The chain carries TRBV7-6 and TRBJ2-3; 10 bases are shared with TRBD2. Germline CDR1 and CDR2: SGHVS and FNYEAQ. The V gene end was trimmed by 5 bases and the J gene end by 2 bases; junction bases not matched to a gene: 7. The CDR3 runs 16 residues.

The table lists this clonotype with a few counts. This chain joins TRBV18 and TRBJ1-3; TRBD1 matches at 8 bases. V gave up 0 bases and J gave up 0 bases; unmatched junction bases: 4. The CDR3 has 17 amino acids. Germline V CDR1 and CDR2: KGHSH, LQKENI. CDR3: CASSPPGTGPSGNTIYF. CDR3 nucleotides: TGTGCCAGCTCACCACCGGGGACAGGCCCCTCTGGAAACACCATATATTTT.

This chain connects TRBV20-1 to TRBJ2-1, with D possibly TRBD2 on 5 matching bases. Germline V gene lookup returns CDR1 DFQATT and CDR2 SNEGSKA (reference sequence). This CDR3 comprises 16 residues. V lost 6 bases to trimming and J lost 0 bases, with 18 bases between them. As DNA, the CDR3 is TGCAGTGCACGGAGGCCCGAAGGGAGCTCCTACAATGAGCAGTTCTTC. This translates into CSARRPEGSSYNEQFF.

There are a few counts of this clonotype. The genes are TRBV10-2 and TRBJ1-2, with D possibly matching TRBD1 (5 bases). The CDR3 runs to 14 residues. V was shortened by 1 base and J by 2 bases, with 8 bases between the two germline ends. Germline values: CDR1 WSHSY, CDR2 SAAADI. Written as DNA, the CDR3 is TGCGCCAGCAGTGAGTGGTCAGGGAACTATGGCTACACCTTC. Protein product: CASSEWSGNYGYTF.

Here the CDR3 DNA reads TGTGCCAGCAGCCATCGGGGGTATCAGCCCCAGCATTTT. This sequence encodes CASSHRGYQPQHF. V gene TRBV3-1 combines with J gene TRBJ1-5; weak D call: TRBD1 (5 bases). The CDR3 consists of 13 residues. CDR1 is LGHDT, CDR2 YNNKEL, per germline (reference sequence). V lost 3 bases to trimming and J lost 5 bases, with 8 bases between them.

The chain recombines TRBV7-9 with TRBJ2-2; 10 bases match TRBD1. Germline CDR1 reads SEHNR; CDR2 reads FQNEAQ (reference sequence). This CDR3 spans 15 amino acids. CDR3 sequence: CPWGTGDYPVGELFF. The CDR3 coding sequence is TGTCCCTGGGGGACAGGGGACTATCCCGTCGGGGAGCTGTTTTTT.

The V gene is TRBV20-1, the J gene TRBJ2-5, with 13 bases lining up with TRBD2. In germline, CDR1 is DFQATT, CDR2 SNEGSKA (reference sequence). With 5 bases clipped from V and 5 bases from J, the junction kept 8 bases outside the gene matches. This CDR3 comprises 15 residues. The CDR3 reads CSAPGTSGDGETQYF. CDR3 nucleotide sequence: TGCAGTGCTCCTGGGACTAGCGGGGATGGGGAGACCCAGTACTTC.

CDR3 amino acids: CASSYGTGLEKLFF. The CDR3, as DNA: TGTGCCAGCAGTTACGGGACAGGGCTTGAAAAACTGTTTTTT. V and J are TRBV6-5 and TRBJ1-4, with 9 bases that match TRBD1. CDR3 length: 14 residues. Losses at the gene ends were 2 bases for V and 7 bases for J; bases not matched to a gene: 2. Germline values: CDR1 MNHEY, CDR2 SVGAGI.

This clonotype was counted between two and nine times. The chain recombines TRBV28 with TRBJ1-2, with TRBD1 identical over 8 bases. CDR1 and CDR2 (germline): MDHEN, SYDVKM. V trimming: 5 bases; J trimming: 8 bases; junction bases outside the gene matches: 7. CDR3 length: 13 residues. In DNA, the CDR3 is TGTGCCAGCAGTACGAACAGGGGGATAGGCTACACCTTC. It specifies CASSTNRGIGYTF.

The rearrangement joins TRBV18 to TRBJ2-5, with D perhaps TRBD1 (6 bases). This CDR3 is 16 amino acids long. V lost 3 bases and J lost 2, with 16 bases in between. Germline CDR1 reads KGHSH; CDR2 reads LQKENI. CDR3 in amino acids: CASSPERTAKQETQYF. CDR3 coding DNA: TGTGCCAGCTCACCGGAACGGACAGCAAAACAAGAGACCCAGTACTTC.

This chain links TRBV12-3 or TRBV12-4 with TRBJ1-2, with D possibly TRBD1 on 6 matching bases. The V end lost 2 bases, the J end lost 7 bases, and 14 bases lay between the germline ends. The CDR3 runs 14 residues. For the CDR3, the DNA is TGTGCCAGCAGTTTAAGTAACAGGGATGGTGGCTACACCTTC. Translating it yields CASSLSNRDGGYTF.

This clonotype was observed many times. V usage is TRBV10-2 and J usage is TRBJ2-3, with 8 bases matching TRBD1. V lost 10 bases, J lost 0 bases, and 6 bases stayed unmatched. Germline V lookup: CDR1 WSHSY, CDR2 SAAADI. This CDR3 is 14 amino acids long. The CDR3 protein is CATLTGVSTDTQYF. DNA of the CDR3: TGCGCCACCCTGACAGGGGTGAGCACAGATACGCAGTATTTT.

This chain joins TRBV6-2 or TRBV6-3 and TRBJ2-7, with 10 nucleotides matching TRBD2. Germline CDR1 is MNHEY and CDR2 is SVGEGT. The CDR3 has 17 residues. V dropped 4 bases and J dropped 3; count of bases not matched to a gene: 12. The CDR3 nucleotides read TGTGCCAGCAGTTTTCGCCTCAAGCGGGGGGGAGTCTACGAGCAGTACTTC. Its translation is CASSFRLKRGGVYEQYF.

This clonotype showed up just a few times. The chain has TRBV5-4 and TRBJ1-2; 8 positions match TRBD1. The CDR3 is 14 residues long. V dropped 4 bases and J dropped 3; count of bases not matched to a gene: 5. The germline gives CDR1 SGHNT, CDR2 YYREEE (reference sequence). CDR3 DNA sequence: TGTGCCAGCAGCCCCCAGGGGGCGGACTATGGCTACACCTTC. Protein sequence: CASSPQGADYGYTF. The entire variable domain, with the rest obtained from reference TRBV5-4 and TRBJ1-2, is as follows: ETGVTQSPTHLIKTRGQQVTLRCSSQSGHNTVSWYQQALGQGPQFIFQYYREEENGRGNFPPRFSGLQFPNYSSELNVNALELDDSALYLCASSPQGADYGYTFGSGTRLTVV.

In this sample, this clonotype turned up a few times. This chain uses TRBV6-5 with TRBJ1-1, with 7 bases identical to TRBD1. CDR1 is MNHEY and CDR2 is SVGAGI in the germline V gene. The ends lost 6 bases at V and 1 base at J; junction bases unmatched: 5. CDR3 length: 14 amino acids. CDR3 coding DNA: TGTGCCAGCAGGAGGACAGGACCGAACACTGAAGCTTTCTTT. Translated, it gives CASRRTGPNTEAFF.

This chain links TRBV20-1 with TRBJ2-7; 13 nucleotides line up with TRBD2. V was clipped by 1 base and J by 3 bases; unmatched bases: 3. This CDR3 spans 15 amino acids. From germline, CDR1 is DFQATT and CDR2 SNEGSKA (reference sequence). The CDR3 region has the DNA TGCAGTGCTAGAGCCGGGACTAGCGGGGTCTACGAGCAGTACTTC. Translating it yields CSARAGTSGVYEQYF.

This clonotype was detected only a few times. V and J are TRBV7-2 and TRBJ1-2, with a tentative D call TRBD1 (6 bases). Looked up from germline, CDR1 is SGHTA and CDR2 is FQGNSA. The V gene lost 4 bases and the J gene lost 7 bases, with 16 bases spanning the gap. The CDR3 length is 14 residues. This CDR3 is CASSSHYRDGGYTF. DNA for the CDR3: TGTGCCAGCAGCTCCCACTACAGGGACGGTGGCTACACCTTC.

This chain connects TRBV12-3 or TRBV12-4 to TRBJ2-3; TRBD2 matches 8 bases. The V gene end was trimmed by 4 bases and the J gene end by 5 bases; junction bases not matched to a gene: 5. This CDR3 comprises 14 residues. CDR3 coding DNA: TGTGCCAGCAGTTCGGGGGGGCCGGAAGATACGCAGTATTTT. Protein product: CASSSGGPEDTQYF.